These 13 T cell receptor beta chains were sequenced from one sample in a study of shared clonotypes between healthy human individuals. Measured with immunoSEQ multiplex PCR; TCRdb has only the in-frame clones, and not every one. The repertoire consists of 950,000 to 1,300,000 clones, with about three quarters occurring once and the leading ten covering less than 1.5%. Material for sequencing was memory CD4+ T cells sorted from blood. Regarding subset: CD45RA-negative fraction. Receptors were obtained from a man younger than 35 in good health.

CDR3 sequence reads: CASRGRGTEAFF. CDR3 nucleotides: TGTGCCAGTAGGGGGCGGGGGACTGAAGCTTTCTTT. This chain connects TRBV27 to TRBJ1-1, with 7 nucleotides matching TRBD1. CDR1 MNHEY and CDR2 SMNVEV come from the germline V gene (reference sequence). The CDR3 is 12 amino acids. J gave up 5 bases and V 9 bases, and 6 bases lay outside the gene matches.

The gene calls are TRBV7-8 and TRBJ2-5; 12 bases fit TRBD2. The CDR3 totals 15 residues. CDR1 is SGHVS, CDR2 FQNEAQ, per germline. Trimming took 4 bases from V and 5 from J; bases not matched to a gene: 5. CDR3 sequence: CASSYGTSGLETQYF. The DNA of the CDR3 is TGTGCCAGCAGCTATGGGACTAGCGGGCTGGAGACCCAGTACTTC.

Points on this clone: Other nucleotide sequences in the sample specify the same CDR3. The V gene is TRBV18, the J gene TRBJ1-1; D unresolved. CDR3 size: 13 residues. Germline V gene lookup returns CDR1 KGHSH and CDR2 LQKENI. V was cut by 2 bases and J by 1 base, with 5 bases left in between. DNA of the CDR3: TGTGCCAGCTCACCATCGGGGAACACTGAAGCTTTCTTT. Its protein is CASSPSGNTEAFF.

The chain recombines TRBV28 with TRBJ1-1; 9 nucleotides agree with TRBD1. The CDR3 has 14 residues. Germline CDR1 MDHEN, CDR2 SYDVKM. V trimming: 8 bases; J trimming: 5 bases; junction bases outside the gene matches: 9. The CDR3 DNA follows: TGTGCCAGCCGACAGACAGGGGGGTGGACTGAAGCTTTCTTT. Translation gives CASRQTGGWTEAFF.

The CDR3 here is CASSLTGRADTQYF. In DNA, the CDR3 is TGTGCCAGCAGCTTAACAGGGCGGGCAGATACGCAGTATTTT. The chain recombines TRBV7-2 with TRBJ2-3; a possible D gene is TRBD1 (6 bases). V dropped 2 bases and J dropped 4 bases, with 10 bases sitting between them. The CDR3 sequence is 14 residues long. Germline CDR1 reads SGHTA; CDR2 reads FQGNSA.

This clone was observed a few times. This sequence joins TRBV30 and TRBJ2-1; 11 nucleotides line up with TRBD2. V was pared by 4 bases and J by 2 bases, with 4 bases of the junction left unmatched. The CDR3 totals 15 residues. Germline CDR1 reads GTSNPN; CDR2 reads SVGIG (reference sequence). In DNA, the CDR3 is TGTGCCTGGATTAGCGGGGGGGCCCCCTACAATGAGCAGTTCTTC. It is translated as CAWISGGAPYNEQFF.

The V and J genes are TRBV28 and TRBJ1-1, with TRBD1 identical over 7 bases. V dropped 8 bases and J dropped 0; count of bases not matched to a gene: 9. The CDR3 length is 15 residues. CDR1 and CDR2 (germline): MDHEN, SYDVKM. CDR3 DNA sequence: TGTGCCAGCCACAGGGGTACCCACATGAACACTGAAGCTTTCTTT. This gives the protein CASHRGTHMNTEAFF.

This clone was recorded at least ten times. The chain is built from TRBV10-3 and TRBJ2-1; TRBD2 might be the D (7 bases). The CDR3 covers 15 residues. Trimming cost V 4 bases and J 8 bases, with 18 bases left between them. The germline gives CDR1 ENHRY, CDR2 SYGVKD. The CDR3 region is CAISGRGGDGDEQFF. CDR3 coding DNA: TGTGCCATCAGTGGCAGGGGAGGGGATGGGGATGAGCAGTTCTTC.

This chain uses TRBV4-1 with TRBJ2-1, with 8 positions matching TRBD1. The germline CDR1 and CDR2 sequences are MGHRA and YSYEKL. V lost 3 bases and J lost 0; bases outside the gene matches: 7. The CDR3 loop spans 17 amino acids. Written as DNA, the CDR3 is TGCGCCAGCAGCCATGGACAGGGCTCAAGCTCCTACAATGAGCAGTTCTTC. Translated: CASSHGQGSSSYNEQFF.

This clone was detected a few times. J is TRBJ2-2 and V is TRBV10-1, with D possibly matching TRBD1 (5 bases). V lost 10 bases, J lost 6 bases, and 18 bases lay in between. Looked up from germline, CDR1 is WNHNN and CDR2 is SYGVQD (reference sequence). The CDR3 sequence is 14 residues long. The DNA for the CDR3 is TGCGCCACCCAAATCATTGGGGCAGCCGGGGAGCTGTTTTTT. Its protein is CATQIIGAAGELFF.

The chain has TRBV18 and TRBJ2-1; 7 nucleotides match TRBD2. This CDR3 has 16 amino acids. Germline V CDR1 and CDR2: KGHSH, LQKENI. Unmatched junction bases numbered 2, after V lost 0 bases and J lost 0 bases. The CDR3 spells CASSPPGGVSYNEQFF. Here the CDR3 DNA reads TGTGCCAGCTCACCACCGGGGGGGGTCTCCTACAATGAGCAGTTCTTC.

The sample holds a few counts of this clone. This chain joins TRBV19 and TRBJ1-5, with D unclear. Germline values: CDR1 LNHDA, CDR2 SQIVND (reference sequence). The V gene lost 4 bases and the J gene lost 4 bases, with 11 bases spanning the gap. This CDR3 comprises 14 residues. The DNA of the CDR3 is TGTGCCAGTAGTACCGCCGGGCGGAATCAGCCCCAGCATTTT. Protein product: CASSTAGRNQPQHF.

In regard to this clone: This sample also contains other DNA sequences that code for the same CDR3. The J gene is TRBJ1-1, the V gene TRBV11-3; a weak D match, TRBD1 (5 bases). In germline, CDR1 is SGHNT, CDR2 YENEEA. The length of the CDR3 is 13 residues. V lost 5 bases to trimming and J lost 0 bases, with 7 bases between them. DNA of the CDR3: TGTGCCAGCAGCCTACAGGTGAACACTGAAGCTTTCTTT. This sequence encodes CASSLQVNTEAFF.